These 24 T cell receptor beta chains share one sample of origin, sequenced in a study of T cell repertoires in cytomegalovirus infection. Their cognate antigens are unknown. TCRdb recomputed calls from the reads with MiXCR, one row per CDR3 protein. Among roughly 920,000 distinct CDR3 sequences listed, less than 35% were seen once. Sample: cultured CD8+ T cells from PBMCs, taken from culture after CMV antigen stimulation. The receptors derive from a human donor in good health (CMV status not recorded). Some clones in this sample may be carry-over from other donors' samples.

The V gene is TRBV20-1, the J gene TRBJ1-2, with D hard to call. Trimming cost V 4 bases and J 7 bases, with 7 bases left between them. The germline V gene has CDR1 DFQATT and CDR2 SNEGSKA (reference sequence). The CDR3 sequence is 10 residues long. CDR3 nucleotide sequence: TGCAGTGCTATGTGGGCTGGCTACACCTTC. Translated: CSAMWAGYTF.

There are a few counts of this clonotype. The CDR3 bases are TGTGCCAGTAGTGCGAGTGTGTCCTACGAGCAGTACTTC. It is translated as CASSASVSYEQYF. The chain uses TRBV19 and TRBJ2-7; no definite D call. The CDR3 extends over 13 amino acids. The germline V gene has CDR1 LNHDA and CDR2 SQIVND (reference sequence). V lost 5 bases, J lost 1 base, and 9 bases lay in between.

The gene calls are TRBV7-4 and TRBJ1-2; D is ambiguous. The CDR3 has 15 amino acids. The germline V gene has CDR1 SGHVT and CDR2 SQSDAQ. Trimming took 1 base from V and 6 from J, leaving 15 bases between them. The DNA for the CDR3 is TGTGCCAGCAGCTTAGTTTTTGGGCCCTCCGATGGCTACACCTTC. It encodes CASSLVFGPSDGYTF.

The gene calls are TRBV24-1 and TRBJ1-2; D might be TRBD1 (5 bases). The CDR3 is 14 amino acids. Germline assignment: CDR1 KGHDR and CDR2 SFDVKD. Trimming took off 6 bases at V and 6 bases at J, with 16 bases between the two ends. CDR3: CATSLGDFADGYTF. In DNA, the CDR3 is TGTGCCACCAGTTTGGGGGACTTTGCAGATGGCTACACCTTC.

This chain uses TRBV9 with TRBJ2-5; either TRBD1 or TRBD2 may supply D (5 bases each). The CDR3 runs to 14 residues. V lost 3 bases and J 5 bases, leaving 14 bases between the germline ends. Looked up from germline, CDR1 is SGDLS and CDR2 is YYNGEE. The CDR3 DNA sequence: TGTGCCAGCAGCGGAGGGACCTCCTCGGAGACCCAGTACTTC. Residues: CASSGGTSSETQYF. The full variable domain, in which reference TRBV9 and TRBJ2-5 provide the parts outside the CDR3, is DSGVTQTPKHLITATGQRVTLRCSPRSGDLSVYWYQQSLDQGLQFLIQYYNGEERAKGNILERFSAQQFPDLHSELNLSSLELGDSALYFCASSGGTSSETQYFGPGTRLLVL.

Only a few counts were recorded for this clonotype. The CDR3 region has the DNA TGTGCCAGCAGTCTTAATGGGGGGTGGGAGGACTATGGCTACACCTTC. Amino acid sequence: CASSLNGGWEDYGYTF. The chain is built from TRBV27 and TRBJ1-2; possible D gene TRBD1, 5 bases. Trimming pared 5 bases from V and 3 bases from J, leaving 19 bases between. The germline V gene has CDR1 MNHEY and CDR2 SMNVEV (reference sequence). The CDR3 consists of 16 residues.

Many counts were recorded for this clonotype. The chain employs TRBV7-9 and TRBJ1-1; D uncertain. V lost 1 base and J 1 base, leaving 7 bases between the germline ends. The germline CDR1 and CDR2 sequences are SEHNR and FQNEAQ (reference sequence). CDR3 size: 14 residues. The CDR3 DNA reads TGTGCCAGCAGCTTAGTGGTCCGGAACACTGAAGCTTTCTTT. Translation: CASSLVVRNTEAFF.

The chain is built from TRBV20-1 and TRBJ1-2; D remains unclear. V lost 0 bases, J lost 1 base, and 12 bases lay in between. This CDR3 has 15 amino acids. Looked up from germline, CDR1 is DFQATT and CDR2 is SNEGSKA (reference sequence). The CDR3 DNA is TGCAGTGCTAGAGAATCCATGGCAAATAACTATGGCTACACCTTC. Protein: CSARESMANNYGYTF.

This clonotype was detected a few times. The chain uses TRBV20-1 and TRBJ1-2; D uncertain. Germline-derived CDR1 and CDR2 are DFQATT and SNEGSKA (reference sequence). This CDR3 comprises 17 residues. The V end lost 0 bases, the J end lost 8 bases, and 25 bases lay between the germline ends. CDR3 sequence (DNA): TGCAGTGCTAGAGATCCTGACAAAGACGGAACGAAAAGGGGCTACACCTTC. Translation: CSARDPDKDGTKRGYTF.

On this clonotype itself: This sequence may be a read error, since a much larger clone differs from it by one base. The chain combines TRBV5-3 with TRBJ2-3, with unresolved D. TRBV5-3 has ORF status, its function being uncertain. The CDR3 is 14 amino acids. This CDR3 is CASSLWQDTDTQYF. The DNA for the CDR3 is TGTGCCAGCAGCTTGTGGCAGGACACAGATACGCAGTATTTT.

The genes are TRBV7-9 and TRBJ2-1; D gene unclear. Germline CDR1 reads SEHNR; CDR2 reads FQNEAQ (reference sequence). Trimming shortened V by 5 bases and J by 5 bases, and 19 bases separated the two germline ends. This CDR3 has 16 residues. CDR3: CASSPVNRRSDNEQFF. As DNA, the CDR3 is TGTGCCAGCAGCCCTGTGAACAGACGCTCTGACAATGAGCAGTTCTTC.

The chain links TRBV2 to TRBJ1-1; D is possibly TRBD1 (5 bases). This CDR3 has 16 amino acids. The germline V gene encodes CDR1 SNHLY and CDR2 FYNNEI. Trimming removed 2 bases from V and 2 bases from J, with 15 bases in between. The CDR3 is CASSETSGIGNTEAFF. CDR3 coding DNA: TGTGCCAGCAGTGAAACTTCAGGGATAGGAAACACTGAAGCTTTCTTT. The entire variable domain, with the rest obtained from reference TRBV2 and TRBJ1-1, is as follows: EPEVTQTPSHQVTQMGQEVILRCVPISNHLYFYWYRQILGQKVEFLVSFYNNEISEKSEIFDDQFSVERPDGSNFTLKIRSTKLEDSAMYFCASSETSGIGNTEAFFGQGTRLTVV.

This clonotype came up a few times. The CDR3 reads CASTTPSLGTEAFF. The DNA of the CDR3 is TGTGCCAGCACCACACCATCCCTCGGCACTGAAGCTTTCTTT. The V gene is TRBV6-5, the J gene TRBJ1-1; D ambiguous. V gave up 7 bases and J gave up 4 bases, with 16 bases separating them. CDR3 length equals 14 residues. CDR1 MNHEY and CDR2 SVGAGI come from the germline V gene.

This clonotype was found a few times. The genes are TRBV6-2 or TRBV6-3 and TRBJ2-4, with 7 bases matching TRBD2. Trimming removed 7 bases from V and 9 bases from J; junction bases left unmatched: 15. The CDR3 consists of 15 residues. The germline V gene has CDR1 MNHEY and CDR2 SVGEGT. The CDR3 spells CASNTGLGHLSIQYF. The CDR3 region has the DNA TGTGCCAGCAACACTGGACTAGGACATCTGAGCATTCAGTACTTC.

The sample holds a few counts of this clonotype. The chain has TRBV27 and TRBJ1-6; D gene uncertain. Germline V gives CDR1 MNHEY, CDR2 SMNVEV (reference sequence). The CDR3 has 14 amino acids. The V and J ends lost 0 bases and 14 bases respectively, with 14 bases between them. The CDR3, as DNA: TGTGCCAGCAGTTTATCAAGATGGCTCAGCACCCTCCACTTT. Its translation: CASSLSRWLSTLHF.

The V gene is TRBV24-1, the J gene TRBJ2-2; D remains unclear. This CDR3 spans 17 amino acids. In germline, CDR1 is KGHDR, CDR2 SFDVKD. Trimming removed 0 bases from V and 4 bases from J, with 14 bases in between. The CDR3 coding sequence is TGTGCCACCAGTGATTTGAAGGGCGGAGTAGGCACCGGGGAGCTGTTTTTT. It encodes CATSDLKGGVGTGELFF.

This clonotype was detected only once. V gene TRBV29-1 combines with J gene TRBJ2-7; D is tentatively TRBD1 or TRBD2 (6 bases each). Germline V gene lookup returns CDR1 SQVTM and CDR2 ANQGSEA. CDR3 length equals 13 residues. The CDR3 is CRRRGSIGYEQYV. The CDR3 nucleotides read TGCAGAAGGAGGGGGAGCATAGGGTACGAGCAGTACGTC.

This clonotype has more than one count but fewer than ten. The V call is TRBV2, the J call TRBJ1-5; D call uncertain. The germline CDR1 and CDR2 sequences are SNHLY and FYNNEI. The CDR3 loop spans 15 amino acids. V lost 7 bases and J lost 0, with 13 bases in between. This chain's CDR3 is CASMLRQVSNQPQHF. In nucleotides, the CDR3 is TGTGCCAGCATGTTGCGCCAGGTTAGCAATCAGCCCCAGCATTTT.

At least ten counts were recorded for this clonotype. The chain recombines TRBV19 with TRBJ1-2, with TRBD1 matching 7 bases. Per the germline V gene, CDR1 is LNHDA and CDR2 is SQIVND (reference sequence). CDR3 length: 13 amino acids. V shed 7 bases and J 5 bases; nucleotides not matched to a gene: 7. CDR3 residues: CASTGDRIYGYTF. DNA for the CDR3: TGTGCCAGTACCGGGGACAGAATATATGGCTACACCTTC. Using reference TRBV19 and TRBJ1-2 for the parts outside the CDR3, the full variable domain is DGGITQSPKYLFRKEGQNVTLSCEQNLNHDAMYWYRQDPGQGLRLIYYSQIVNDFQKGDIAEGYSVSREKKESFPLTVTSAQKNPTAFYLCASTGDRIYGYTFGSGTRLTVV.

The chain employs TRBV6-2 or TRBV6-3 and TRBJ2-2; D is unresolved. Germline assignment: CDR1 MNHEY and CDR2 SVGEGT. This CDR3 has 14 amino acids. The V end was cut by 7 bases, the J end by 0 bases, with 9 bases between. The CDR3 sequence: CASIWTANTGELFF. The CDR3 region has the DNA TGTGCCAGCATATGGACGGCGAACACCGGGGAGCTGTTTTTT.

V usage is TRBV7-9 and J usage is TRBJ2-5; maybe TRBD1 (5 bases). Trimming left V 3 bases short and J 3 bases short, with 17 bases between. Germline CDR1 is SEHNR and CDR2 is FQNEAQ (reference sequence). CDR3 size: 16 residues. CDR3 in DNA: TGTGCCAGCAGCTTGTCCTTTGGGGCGATTGAAGAGACCCAGTACTTC. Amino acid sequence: CASSLSFGAIEETQYF.

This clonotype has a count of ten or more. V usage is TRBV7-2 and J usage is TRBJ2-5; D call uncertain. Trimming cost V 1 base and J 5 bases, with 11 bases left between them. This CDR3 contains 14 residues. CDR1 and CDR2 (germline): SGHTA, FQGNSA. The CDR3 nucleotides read TGTGCCAGCAGCTTAGTTGGGGAAGGGGAGACCCAGTACTTC. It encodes CASSLVGEGETQYF.

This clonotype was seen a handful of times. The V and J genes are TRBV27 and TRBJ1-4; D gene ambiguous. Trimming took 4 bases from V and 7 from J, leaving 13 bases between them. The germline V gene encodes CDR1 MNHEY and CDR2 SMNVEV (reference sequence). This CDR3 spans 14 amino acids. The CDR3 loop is CASSSWVVGEKLFF. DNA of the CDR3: TGTGCCAGCAGTTCGTGGGTAGTAGGTGAAAAACTGTTTTTT.

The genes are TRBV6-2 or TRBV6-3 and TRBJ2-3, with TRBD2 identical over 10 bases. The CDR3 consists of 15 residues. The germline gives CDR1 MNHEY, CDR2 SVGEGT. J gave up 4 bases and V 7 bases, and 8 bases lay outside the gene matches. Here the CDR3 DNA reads TGTGCCAGCATCCCGGGACTAGCGAGGGCAGATACGCAGTATTTT. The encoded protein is CASIPGLARADTQYF.